This T cell receptor beta chain came from a study of T cell clones after liver transplantation. Study at large: Post-transplant blood was tracked for graft-donor-reactive T cell clones identified in a pre-transplant mixed lymphocyte reaction. Three of the eight recipients were HCV-positive; the rest had non-autoimmune, non-viral transplant indications.

Findings and caveats of the study: Graft donor-reactive T cells possibly entered the graft instead of undergoing deletion. In two subjects, few donor cells limited the measurable donor-reactive repertoire.

Worth noting for this clone: The target antigen is unknown.

There are 16 residues in the CDR3. Germline lookup yields CDR1 LGHNA and CDR2 YNFKEQ. J lost 5 bases, V lost 4 bases, and 12 bases had no gene match. Clones were read by immunoSEQ multiplex PCR, and TCRdb kept only the in-frame ones, dropping some. The sample yields about 15,000 clones, approximately 82% seen once. Sequencing was performed on CD8+ T cells from blood, taken around 4 years after liver transplant. The sequence was obtained from a human patient who received a liver transplant. Some T cells may possibly be graft donor cells. The rearrangement joins TRBV4-2 to TRBJ2-7; 9 bases fit TRBD2. Here the CDR3 reads CASSLYETSGKHEQYF. CDR3 DNA: TGTGCCAGCAGCCTCTACGAGACTAGCGGAAAACACGAGCAGTACTTC.